One and the same sample provided the 25 T cell receptor beta chains below, sequenced in a study of blood T cells in healthy people across ages. The authors ran a second PCR of about 7 to 12 cycles using a sample-barcoded 5' primer and a J-beta primer mix. Using its own MiXCR run on the 5' RACE reads, TCRdb lists one record per CDR3 protein. The sample contains 650,000 to 700,000 distinct CDR3 sequences, approximately 52% of which appear only once. The source material was blood. The origin of the receptors is a woman of 80 years or more in good health.

V usage is TRBV29-1 and J usage is TRBJ2-1; 8 bases match TRBD1. Looked up from germline, CDR1 is SQVTM and CDR2 is ANQGSEA. The CDR3 covers 13 residues. The ends lost 4 bases at V and 5 bases at J; junction bases unmatched: 4. The CDR3 DNA reads TGCAGCGTTGTAGGGACAGGTCACAATGAGCAGTTCTTC. Protein product: CSVVGTGHNEQFF.

This clonotype was seen many times. The chain couples TRBV7-2 to TRBJ2-1; 10 bases match TRBD1. Germline lookup yields CDR1 SGHTA and CDR2 FQGNSA. The CDR3 is 15 residues long. V dropped 5 bases and J dropped 3; count of bases not matched to a gene: 4. CDR3 nucleotides: TGTGCCAGCAGCGGGCGGACAGGGGGCTACAATGAGCAGTTCTTC. Its protein product is CASSGRTGGYNEQFF. The variable domain in full, completed from reference TRBV7-2 and TRBJ2-1, reads GAGVSQSPSNKVTEKGKDVELRCDPISGHTALYWYRQSLGQGLEFLIYFQGNSAPDKSGLPSDRFSAERTGGSVSTLTIQRTQQEDSAVYLCASSGRTGGYNEQFFGPGTRLTVL.

About this clonotype: A read error may be the cause here, since a much bigger clone is one base away. The chain is built from TRBV6-5 and TRBJ1-2; a possible D gene is TRBD1 (6 bases). The CDR3 consists of 15 residues. Germline V CDR1 and CDR2: MNHEY, SVGAGI. Deletions cut 2 bases from V and 2 bases from J, with 12 bases between. This CDR3 reads CASSYAPGQNYGYTF. The CDR3 nucleotides are TGTGCCAGCAGTTACGCCCCGGGACAAAACTATGGCTACACCTTC.

The chain is built from TRBV5-1 and TRBJ1-1; TRBD1 agrees at 9 bases. CDR1 and CDR2 (germline): SGHRS, YFSETQ. With V trimmed by 4 bases and J by 8 bases, 9 bases remained unmatched. The CDR3 runs to 14 residues. This CDR3 is CASSSQTGGTEAFF. DNA of the CDR3: TGCGCCAGCAGCAGCCAGACAGGGGGTACAGAAGCTTTCTTT.

The chain uses TRBV5-1 and TRBJ2-2; 7 nucleotides match TRBD1. Germline-derived CDR1 and CDR2 are SGHRS and YFSETQ. With 6 bases clipped from V and 3 bases from J, the junction kept 8 bases outside the gene matches. The CDR3 totals 15 residues. Written as DNA, the CDR3 is TGCGCCAGCAACGAACAGGGGTCCGACACCGGGGAGCTGTTTTTT. As protein: CASNEQGSDTGELFF.

This rearrangement joins TRBV27 to TRBJ1-2, with 7 bases lining up with TRBD1. V trimming: 6 bases; J trimming: 2 bases; junction bases outside the gene matches: 3. This CDR3 comprises 13 residues. CDR1 MNHEY and CDR2 SMNVEV come from the germline V gene (reference sequence). The CDR3 DNA follows: TGTGCCAGCAGGCAGGGGGGGAACTATGGCTACACCTTC. It is translated as CASRQGGNYGYTF.

J is TRBJ1-2 and V is TRBV3-1, with D maybe TRBD1 (6 bases). Trimming removed 6 bases from V and 12 bases from J, with 23 bases in between. Germline CDR1 and CDR2: LGHDT and YNNKEL (reference sequence). The CDR3 has 14 amino acids. The CDR3 coding sequence is TGTGCCAGCAGATCCTTTTCCGGGACAAAGAAACACACCTTC. It codes for CASRSFSGTKKHTF.

Concerning this clonotype: The junction shows a germline mismatch at one end, possibly a read error. This chain links TRBV12-3 or TRBV12-4 with TRBJ2-3; weak D call: TRBD1 (5 bases). The CDR3 consists of 16 residues. The CDR3, as DNA: TGTGCCAGCAGCATTAGCCGTGGGGCGTGCACAGATATGCAGTATTTT. This sequence encodes CASSISRGACTDMQYF.

The chain links TRBV4-1 to TRBJ2-6; the D is unclear. Germline CDR1 reads MGHRA; CDR2 reads YSYEKL. This CDR3 is 17 amino acids long. V was pared by 0 bases and J by 2 bases, with 11 bases between. CDR3 nucleotides: TGCGCCAGCAGCCAAGATAGCCGGGTGGCTGGGGCCAACGTCCTGACTTTC. This encodes CASSQDSRVAGANVLTF.

Turning to this clonotype: This clone may be a read error of a much larger clone one base away. CDR3 region: CASSLALAADYEQYF. The CDR3 DNA reads as TGTGCCAGCAGCTTAGCGCTAGCGGCCGACTACGAGCAGTACTTC. The rearrangement joins TRBV7-2 to TRBJ2-7; 7 nucleotides match TRBD2. The CDR3 loop spans 15 amino acids. Germline V gene lookup returns CDR1 SGHTA and CDR2 FQGNSA. V was pared by 0 bases and J by 3 bases, with 5 bases of the junction left unmatched.

In the case of this clonotype: Germline is not matched at one junction end, which may reflect a read error. J is TRBJ2-1 and V is TRBV7-3; no clear D. The CDR3 runs to 15 residues. Germline CDR1 and CDR2: SGHTA and FQGTGA. The CDR3 sequence: CASSLGLSSYNGQFF. CDR3 coding DNA: TGTGCCAGCAGCTTAGGTTTAAGCTCCTACAATGGGCAGTTCTTC. Complete variable domain (other parts from reference TRBV7-3 and TRBJ2-1): GAGVSQTPSNKVTEKGKYVELRCDPISGHTALYWYRQSLGQGPEFLIYFQGTGAADDSGLPNDRFFAVRPEGSVSTLKIQRTERGDSAVYLCASSLGLSSYNGQFFGPGTRLTVL.

The chain couples TRBV4-1 to TRBJ1-1; weak D call: TRBD1 (6 bases). Germline CDR1 is MGHRA and CDR2 is YSYEKL. The ends were cut back, 5 bases at V and 5 bases at J, with 12 bases in the middle. This CDR3 is built from 13 residues. For the CDR3, the DNA is TGCGCCAGCAGCGGACAGTCCATGACTGAAGCTTTCTTT. Protein product: CASSGQSMTEAFF.

This clonotype was counted only a few times. The chain joins TRBV2 to TRBJ2-7; D perhaps matches TRBD1 (6 bases). Germline values: CDR1 SNHLY, CDR2 FYNNEI. The ends were cut back, 3 bases at V and 5 bases at J, with 11 bases in the middle. The CDR3 loop spans 13 amino acids. As DNA, the CDR3 is TGTGCCAGCAGTGAGTACAGGGCGAACGAGCAGTACTTC. It is translated as CASSEYRANEQYF.

The chain combines TRBV12-3 or TRBV12-4 with TRBJ2-5; 11 bases are shared with TRBD2. This CDR3 spans 15 amino acids. With V trimmed by 3 bases and J by 11 bases, 11 bases remained unmatched. The DNA for the CDR3 is TGTGCCAGCAGTTTTCAACTAGCGGGAGTTCGAGAGCAGTACTTC. Its protein product is CASSFQLAGVREQYF.

This clonotype has a count of ten or more. The CDR3 nucleotides are TGTGCCAGCAGTTCCCCGTTTAGGGTAGGGTACACAGATACGCAGTATTTT. This sequence encodes CASSSPFRVGYTDTQYF. This rearrangement joins TRBV28 to TRBJ2-3; unclear D gene. The CDR3 contains 17 residues. Germline V gene sequence: CDR1 MDHEN, CDR2 SYDVKM. Trimming stripped 4 bases from V and 2 bases from J, with 19 bases between.

This clonotype occurred a few times. V is TRBV29-1 and J is TRBJ1-1, with D uncertain. CDR3 length: 14 amino acids. Germline V lookup: CDR1 SQVTM, CDR2 ANQGSEA. Trimming took off 6 bases at V and 1 base at J, with 15 bases between the two ends. This CDR3 is CSVSPKAPNTEAFF. The CDR3 nucleotides are TGCAGCGTCTCTCCCAAGGCCCCGAACACTGAAGCTTTCTTT.

There are many counts of this clonotype. The chain joins TRBV10-3 to TRBJ2-5, with 8 bases identical to TRBD1. The trim removed 3 bases at V and 2 bases at J, leaving 5 bases unmatched. CDR3 length: 15 amino acids. Germline V gene lookup returns CDR1 ENHRY and CDR2 SYGVKD. The CDR3 spells CAISDSGTGQETQYF. The CDR3 nucleotides read TGTGCCATCAGTGATTCCGGGACAGGACAAGAGACCCAGTACTTC.

V and J are TRBV7-9 and TRBJ2-4; D not resolved. The J call is uncertain, as TRBJ2-7 better fits the DNA end. The V gene's germline CDR1 is SEHNR and CDR2 FQNEAQ (reference sequence). CDR3 size: 15 residues. CDR3 protein: CASSLDPGNSYEQYF. The DNA of the CDR3 is TGTGCCAGCAGCCTAGATCCGGGTAACTCCTACGAGCAGTACTTC.

As to this clonotype: A much larger clonotype is one base distant, so this may be a read error. This rearrangement joins TRBV29-1 to TRBJ1-2; D is unclear. This CDR3 is 11 amino acids long. Germline lookup yields CDR1 SQVTM and CDR2 ANQGSEA. With 4 bases removed from V and 6 bases from J, the gap between germline ends came to 9 bases. This CDR3 reads CSVGAVDGYTF. CDR3 nucleotide sequence: TGCAGCGTTGGGGCAGTAGATGGCTACACCTTC. The full variable domain, its missing parts supplied by reference TRBV29-1 and TRBJ1-2, is SAVISQKPSRDICQRGTSLTIQCQVDSQVTMMFWYRQQPGQSLTLIATANQGSEATYESGFVIDKFPISRPNLTFSTLTVSNMSPEDSSIYLCSVGAVDGYTFGSGTRLTVV.

For this clonotype: A read error may account for a junction end that differs from germline. The gene calls are TRBV29-1 and TRBJ2-3; 11 bases agree with TRBD1. Germline CDR1 is SQVTM and CDR2 is ANQGSEA. The CDR3 sequence is 13 residues long. DNA of the CDR3: TGCGGCGTAGGGACAGGGGGTGCAGATACGCAGTATTTT. Translation gives CGVGTGGADTQYF.

The chain is built from TRBV7-9 and TRBJ2-4; 10 bases align to TRBD2. The J call may be in error: the DNA end matches TRBJ2-7 better. CDR3 size: 17 residues. From germline, CDR1 is SEHNR and CDR2 FQNEAQ (reference sequence). CDR3 nucleotide sequence: TGTGCCAGCAGCTTAGCGGTGGCTAGCGGGGGATCCTACGAGCAGTACTTC. The encoded protein is CASSLAVASGGSYEQYF.

V usage is TRBV9 and J usage is TRBJ2-1; the match to TRBD2 covers 8 bases. CDR1 is SGDLS and CDR2 is YYNGEE in the germline V gene. This CDR3 contains 19 residues. Unmatched junction bases numbered 17, after V lost 6 bases and J lost 0 bases. CDR3 amino acids: CASNPSPSGSLSSYNEQFF. In DNA form, the CDR3 reads TGTGCCAGCAACCCTAGTCCCAGCGGGAGTCTCAGCTCCTACAATGAGCAGTTCTTC.

This clonotype was found a few times. The V gene is TRBV3-1, the J gene TRBJ1-6, with D perhaps matching TRBD1 (5 bases). The CDR3 consists of 16 residues. Germline-derived CDR1 and CDR2 are LGHDT and YNNKEL (reference sequence). V lost 4 bases and J 5 bases, leaving 15 bases between the germline ends. The CDR3 sequence is CASSRVGGEHNSPLHF. Written as DNA, the CDR3 is TGTGCCAGCAGCCGTGTCGGGGGAGAACATAATTCACCCCTCCACTTT. Variable domain in full (rest from reference TRBV3-1 and TRBJ1-6): DTAVSQTPKYLVTQMGNDKSIKCEQNLGHDTMYWYKQDSKKFLKIMFSYNNKELIINETVPNRFSPKSPDKAHLNLHINSLELGDSAVYFCASSRVGGEHNSPLHFGNGTRLTVT.

This clonotype was detected many times. J is TRBJ2-7 and V is TRBV20-1; D unresolved. The CDR3 spans 14 residues. The ends were cut back, 1 base at V and 6 bases at J, with 16 bases in the middle. Germline V CDR1 and CDR2: DFQATT, SNEGSKA (reference sequence). For the CDR3, the DNA is TGCAGTGCTAGAGCCGGTGGTCGTGGTTTCGAGCAGTACTTC. Translation: CSARAGGRGFEQYF.

The chain combines TRBV20-1 with TRBJ2-1; D gene uncertain. This CDR3 is built from 13 residues. Germline CDR1 DFQATT, CDR2 SNEGSKA (reference sequence). Trimming left V 1 base short and J 4 bases short, with 8 bases between. CDR3 DNA sequence: TGCAGTGCTAGAGCCGGTATTTACAATGAGCAGTTCTTC. Protein sequence: CSARAGIYNEQFF.